This T cell receptor (beta chain) appears in the sequencing data of a study of T-cell memory formation after mild COVID-19. About the study: TCR clusters showed largely donor specificity.

Overall study results and limits: Second-wave clones with a day 37 peak had unconfirmed SARS-CoV-2 specificity.

This clonotype has ten or more counts. Its target is unknown. Constant-segment primers were used for 5'RACE, and the resulting TCR alpha and TCR beta cDNA libraries carried sample barcodes and UMIs. TCRdb reprocessed the 5' RACE reads with MiXCR, giving one entry per CDR3 protein. Seen here are 350,000 to 500,000 distinct CDR3 sequences, over 15% observed once, and the top ten hold around a fifth. The germline V gene has CDR1 SGHAT and CDR2 FQNNGV. The V end lost 3 bases, the J end lost 0 bases, and 6 bases lay between the germline ends. This CDR3 contains 13 residues. The sequenced sample was PBMCs or a T cell subset sorted from them (not recorded which). The rearrangement links TRBV11-2 to TRBJ2-7; D not resolved. This sequence originates from a man aged 18 to 30 who had mild COVID-19 (a few samples of this study predate the infection). Cell type and time point are not known. Here the CDR3 DNA reads TGTGCCAGCAGCTTGGGCGGCTCCTACGAGCAGTACGTC. Translation gives CASSLGGSYEQYV.